A single sample is the source of the 10 T cell receptor beta chains below, sequenced in a study of breast tumors, draining lymph nodes, adjacent tissues. TCRdb used MiXCR to reprocess the multiplex PCR reads, holding one entry per CDR3 protein. The sample carries approximately 210,000 distinct CDR3 sequences, less than 45% recorded once. Axillary draining lymph nodes of breast cancer patients supplied the node samples. Specimen: axillary lymph node tissue. The source is a female donor with breast cancer. Some clones in this sample may be carry-over from other donors' samples.

The table lists this clonotype with many counts. The CDR3 is CASSASGSSGNTQYF. The CDR3 DNA sequence: TGTGCCAGTAGCGCCTCGGGGTCTTCTGGAAATACGCAGTATTTT. This chain connects TRBV19 to TRBJ2-3, with a weak D call TRBD2 (5 bases). This CDR3 has 15 residues. Germline assignment: CDR1 LNHDA and CDR2 SQIVND (reference sequence). The germline V and J ends were trimmed by 6 bases and 7 bases, with 20 bases remaining between them.

This chain joins TRBV28 and TRBJ1-2; no clear D gene. This CDR3 is built from 12 residues. CDR1 and CDR2 from the germline V gene are MDHEN and SYDVKM. V lost 4 bases to trimming and J lost 7 bases, with 10 bases between them. CDR3 amino acids: CASSSQESGYTF. DNA of the CDR3: TGTGCCAGCAGTTCTCAGGAGAGTGGCTACACCTTC.

Many counts were recorded for this clonotype. This sequence joins TRBV19 and TRBJ2-1; the match to TRBD2 covers 7 bases. The germline CDR1 and CDR2 sequences are LNHDA and SQIVND (reference sequence). After removal of 7 bases from V and 3 bases from J, the junction contained 12 bases not matched to a gene. The length of the CDR3 is 16 residues. CDR3 sequence reads: CASKGRERGDYNEQFF. The CDR3 coding sequence is TGTGCCAGTAAGGGTAGGGAGCGGGGTGACTACAATGAGCAGTTCTTC.

This clonotype was detected ten times or more. The chain joins TRBV5-8 to TRBJ1-3, with 11 bases fitting TRBD1. Germline V lookup: CDR1 SGHTS, CDR2 YDEGEE. V gave up 3 bases and J gave up 2 bases; unmatched junction bases: 1. The CDR3 is made up of 15 amino acids. The CDR3 protein is CASSSDRGPGNTIYF. In DNA form, the CDR3 reads TGTGCCAGCAGCTCGGACAGGGGGCCTGGAAACACCATATATTTT.

The V and J genes are TRBV20-1 and TRBJ2-6; perhaps TRBD1 as D (6 bases). V was cut by 6 bases and J by 2 bases, with 11 bases left in between. The germline CDR1 and CDR2 sequences are DFQATT and SNEGSKA (reference sequence). CDR3 length equals 14 residues. Written as DNA, the CDR3 is TGCAGTGCCCAGGACAGAACTGGGGCCAACGTCCTGACTTTC. It is translated as CSAQDRTGANVLTF.

The rearrangement links TRBV12-3 or TRBV12-4 to TRBJ1-6; maybe TRBD1 (5 bases). V dropped 5 bases and J dropped 11 bases, with 16 bases sitting between them. The CDR3 runs 14 residues. DNA for the CDR3: TGTGCCAGCAGTGCGTCAACAGGTTATGCACCCCTCCACTTT. Translation gives CASSASTGYAPLHF.

This clonotype was seen more than once but under ten times. This chain uses TRBV5-4 with TRBJ2-4; 9 bases are a match to TRBD2. The CDR3 is 14 residues long. The ends lost 4 bases at V and 8 bases at J; junction bases unmatched: 7. Germline V gives CDR1 SGHNT, CDR2 YYREEE (reference sequence). The CDR3 sequence: CASSHSGGDDIQYF. The DNA of the CDR3 is TGTGCCAGCAGCCATAGCGGGGGTGATGACATTCAGTACTTC.

With regard to this clonotype: Germline and junction disagree at one end, which may indicate a read error. The rearrangement uses TRBV7-2 and TRBJ1-2; D possibly corresponds to TRBD1 (6 bases). The V gene's germline CDR1 is SGHTA and CDR2 FQGNSA. CDR3 length equals 14 residues. CDR3 region: CASSLGRQDGGYTF. CDR3 in DNA: TGCGCCAGCAGCTTAGGGCGACAGGATGGAGGCTACACCTTC.

The rearrangement joins TRBV20-1 to TRBJ2-5; D unclear. V lost 6 bases and J 5 bases, leaving 10 bases between the germline ends. The CDR3 runs to 11 residues. Germline V gene lookup returns CDR1 DFQATT and CDR2 SNEGSKA (reference sequence). This chain's CDR3 is CSANLGETQYF. The CDR3 DNA reads TGCAGTGCCAACCTCGGGGAGACCCAGTACTTC.

The CDR3: CASSRTGTGSPYEQYF. The DNA for the CDR3 is TGTGCCAGCAGCCGAACCGGGACAGGGAGCCCCTACGAGCAGTACTTC. V and J are TRBV7-8 and TRBJ2-7; 9 bases fit TRBD1. The CDR3 loop spans 16 amino acids. The trim removed 5 bases at V and 2 bases at J, leaving 10 bases unmatched. Germline V gene data show CDR1 as SGHVS and CDR2 as FQNEAQ.